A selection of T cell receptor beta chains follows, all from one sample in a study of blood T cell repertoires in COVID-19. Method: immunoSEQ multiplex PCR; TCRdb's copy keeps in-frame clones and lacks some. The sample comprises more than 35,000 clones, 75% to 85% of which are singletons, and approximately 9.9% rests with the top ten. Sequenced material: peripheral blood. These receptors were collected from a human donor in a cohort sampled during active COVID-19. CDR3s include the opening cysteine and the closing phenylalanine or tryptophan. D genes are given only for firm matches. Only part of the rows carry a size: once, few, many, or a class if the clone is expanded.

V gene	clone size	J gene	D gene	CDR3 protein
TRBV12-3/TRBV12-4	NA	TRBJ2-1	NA	CASRLADEQFF
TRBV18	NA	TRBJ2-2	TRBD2	CASSQGLAANTGELFF
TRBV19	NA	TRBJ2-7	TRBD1	CASKTVGTGVNEQYF
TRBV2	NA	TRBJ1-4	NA	CASSGRGEGSRAGEKLFF
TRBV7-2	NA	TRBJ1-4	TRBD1	CASTRTPGTDIGKLFF
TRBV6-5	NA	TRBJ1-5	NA	CASSLRGGLNQPQHF
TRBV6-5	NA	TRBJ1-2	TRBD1	CASSPLDRGYGYTF
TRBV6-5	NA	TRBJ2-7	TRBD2	CAIPGGSTYEQYF
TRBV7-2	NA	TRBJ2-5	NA	CASSLRGTGGQETQYF
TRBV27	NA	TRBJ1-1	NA	CASQLTGGREAFF
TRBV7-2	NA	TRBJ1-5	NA	CASSKGLSQPQHF
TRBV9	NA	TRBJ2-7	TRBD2	CASSVEAGVPYEQYF
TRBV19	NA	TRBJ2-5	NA	CASSIAGRGVRETQYF
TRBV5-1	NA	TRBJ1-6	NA	CASSSTQGSPLHF
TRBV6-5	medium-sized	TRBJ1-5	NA	CASIPGPTGGPQHF
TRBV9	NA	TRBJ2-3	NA	CASSVGGVLTDTQYF
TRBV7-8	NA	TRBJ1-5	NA	CASSSDTYSNQPQHF
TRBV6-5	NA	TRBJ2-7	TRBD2	CASSYDGRGGTYEQYF
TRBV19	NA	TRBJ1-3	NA	CASSIGQIQHSGNTIYF
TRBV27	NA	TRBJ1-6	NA	CASRTGRDSPLHF
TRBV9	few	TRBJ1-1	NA	CASSVVDSLMNTEAFF
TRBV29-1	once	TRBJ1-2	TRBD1	CSVEPTGVTRGYTF
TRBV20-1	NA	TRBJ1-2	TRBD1	CSAFDRVGYTF
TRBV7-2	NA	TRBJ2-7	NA	CASSLNRVSYEQYF
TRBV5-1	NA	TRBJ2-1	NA	CASRSNGGPYNEQFF
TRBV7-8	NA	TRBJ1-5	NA	CASSLEYQSNQPQHF
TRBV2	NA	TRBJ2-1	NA	CASSEVSRVGGTEQFF
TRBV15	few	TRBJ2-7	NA	CATSRDTGSYEQYF
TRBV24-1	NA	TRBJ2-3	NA	CATSDAGRASETQYF
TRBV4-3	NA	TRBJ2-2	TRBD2	CASSQLAGGPGELFF
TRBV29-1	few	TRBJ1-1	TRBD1	CSGAGARDRGSSTEAFF
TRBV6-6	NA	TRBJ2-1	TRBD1	CAHGTGNNEQFF